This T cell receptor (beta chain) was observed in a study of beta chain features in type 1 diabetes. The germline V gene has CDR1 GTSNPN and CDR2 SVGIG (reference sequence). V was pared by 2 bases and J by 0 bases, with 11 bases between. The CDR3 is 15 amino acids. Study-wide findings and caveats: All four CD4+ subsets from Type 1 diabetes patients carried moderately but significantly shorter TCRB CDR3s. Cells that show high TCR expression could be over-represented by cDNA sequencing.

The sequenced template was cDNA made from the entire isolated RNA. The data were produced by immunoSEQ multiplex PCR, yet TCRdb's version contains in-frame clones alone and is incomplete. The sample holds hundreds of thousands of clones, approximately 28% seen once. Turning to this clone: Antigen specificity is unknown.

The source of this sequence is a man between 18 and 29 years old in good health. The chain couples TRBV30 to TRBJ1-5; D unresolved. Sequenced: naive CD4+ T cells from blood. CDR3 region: CAWSTDGYSNQPQHF. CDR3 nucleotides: TGTGCCTGGAGTACGGACGGGTATAGCAATCAGCCCCAGCATTTT.